Following are 30 T cell receptor beta chains from one sample sequenced in a study of OX40 agonist ivuxolimab in advanced cancers. The data were produced by immunoSEQ multiplex PCR, yet TCRdb's version contains in-frame clones alone and is incomplete. The sample has tens of thousands of clones, over 90% seen once; the top ten hold 15% to 20%. The starting material was CD4+ or CD8+ T cells sorted from blood, obtained in a trial of the OX40 agonist ivuxolimab. Every receptor here comes from an adult with an advanced solid tumor such as melanoma, head and neck, liver or kidney cancer.

The rearrangement uses TRBV28 and TRBJ2-1; D perhaps matches TRBD2 (5 bases). There are 14 residues in the CDR3. Germline CDR1 MDHEN, CDR2 SYDVKM. V lost 5 bases, J lost 4 bases, and 12 bases lay in between. CDR3: CASSIRGIYNEQFF. CDR3 nucleotide sequence: TGTGCCAGCAGTATTCGGGGAATTTACAATGAGCAGTTCTTC.

V and J are TRBV5-6 and TRBJ2-7; D might be TRBD1 (6 bases). This CDR3 is 14 amino acids long. Germline V lookup: CDR1 SGHDT, CDR2 YYEEEE. V lost 2 bases and J lost 2, with 11 bases in between. The CDR3 region is CASSLTGPTYEQYF. The CDR3 DNA is TGTGCCAGCAGCTTAACAGGGCCCACCTACGAGCAGTACTTC.

This clone has a single count. The chain couples TRBV27 to TRBJ2-1; D uncertain. Trimming stripped 5 bases from V and 4 bases from J, with 9 bases between. The CDR3 is 13 residues long. CDR1 and CDR2 from the germline V gene are MNHEY and SMNVEV (reference sequence). DNA for the CDR3: TGTGCCAGCAGTACGGGCACGTACAATGAGCAGTTCTTC. Protein sequence: CASSTGTYNEQFF.

The chain recombines TRBV19 with TRBJ2-7; 7 nucleotides line up with TRBD2. CDR1 and CDR2 from the germline V gene are LNHDA and SQIVND (reference sequence). The junction had 10 bases not matched to a gene; V was cut back by 10 bases and J by 4 bases. The CDR3 spans 13 residues. CDR3 in amino acids: CATASGETYEQYF. The CDR3 DNA sequence: TGTGCCACAGCTAGCGGAGAAACTTACGAGCAGTACTTC.

The rearrangement joins TRBV9 to TRBJ2-1; D may be TRBD2 (5 bases). The CDR3 totals 14 residues. Germline CDR1 is SGDLS and CDR2 is YYNGEE. Between the trimmed V and J ends, which lost 4 bases and 3 bases, there was a span of 11 bases. CDR3 bases: TGTGCCAGCAGCCCCGAGACTAACTACAATGAGCAGTTCTTC. Translation: CASSPETNYNEQFF.

V and J are TRBV11-2 and TRBJ1-2; the D is unclear. The CDR3 loop spans 14 amino acids. Between the trimmed V and J ends, which lost 1 base and 6 bases, there was a span of 12 bases. The germline CDR1 and CDR2 sequences are SGHAT and FQNNGV. The CDR3 DNA is TGTGCCAGCAGCTTAGGTCCAGATATTAATGGCTACACCTTC. Amino acids: CASSLGPDINGYTF.

The V gene is TRBV9, the J gene TRBJ2-5; D possibly corresponds to TRBD2 (5 bases). V was pared by 3 bases and J by 0 bases, with 9 bases between. In germline, CDR1 is SGDLS, CDR2 YYNGEE. The CDR3 covers 14 residues. CDR3 residues: CASSDGVHQETQYF. Here the CDR3 DNA reads TGTGCCAGCAGCGACGGGGTCCACCAAGAGACCCAGTACTTC.

This sequence joins TRBV7-6 and TRBJ2-7; D perhaps matches TRBD2 (6 bases). Looked up from germline, CDR1 is SGHVS and CDR2 is FNYEAQ. V was clipped by 5 bases and J by 0 bases, with 17 bases between them. The CDR3 extends over 16 amino acids. CDR3 region: CASSPRRELSSYEQYF. The CDR3 DNA reads as TGTGCCAGCAGCCCCCGGAGGGAGTTGAGCTCCTACGAGCAGTACTTC.

CDR3 amino acids: CASLFETQYF. The CDR3 nucleotides are TGTGCCAGCTTGTTTGAGACCCAGTACTTC. The gene calls are TRBV2 and TRBJ2-5, with unresolved D. The CDR3 is 10 residues long. Looked up from germline, CDR1 is SNHLY and CDR2 is FYNNEI. The V end lost 8 bases, the J end lost 5 bases, and 6 bases lay between the germline ends.

The chain employs TRBV28 and TRBJ1-1, with D unclear. V was shortened by 10 bases and J by 2 bases, with 11 bases between the two germline ends. Germline V gives CDR1 MDHEN, CDR2 SYDVKM. The CDR3 covers 12 residues. The CDR3 spells CAIRKRNTEAFF. DNA of the CDR3: TGTGCCATTCGAAAGCGTAACACTGAAGCTTTCTTT.

J is TRBJ1-1 and V is TRBV19; 12 nucleotides line up with TRBD1. CDR3 size: 17 residues. CDR1 and CDR2 (germline): LNHDA, SQIVND (reference sequence). V shed 3 bases and J 1 base; nucleotides not matched to a gene: 6. Here the CDR3 DNA reads TGTGCCAGTAGTATTTGGGGACAGGGGGCCCCGAACACTGAAGCTTTCTTT. This gives the protein CASSIWGQGAPNTEAFF.

The table lists this clone with a count of one. The chain couples TRBV5-4 to TRBJ1-2; possible D gene TRBD1, 6 bases. The CDR3 covers 16 residues. Germline CDR1 reads SGHNT; CDR2 reads YYREEE (reference sequence). V was shortened by 1 base and J by 4 bases, with 17 bases between the two germline ends. CDR3 nucleotides: TGTGCCAGCAGCTTGTGGGGAGGACAGAGGAGCTATGGCTACACCTTC. Translated, it gives CASSLWGGQRSYGYTF.

The rearrangement uses TRBV5-6 and TRBJ2-1; D is uncertain. Trimming shortened V by 2 bases and J by 5 bases, and 5 bases separated the two germline ends. The CDR3 is 12 amino acids. Germline V CDR1 and CDR2: SGHDT, YYEEEE. This chain's CDR3 is CASSFGDNEQFF. In DNA form, the CDR3 reads TGTGCCAGCAGCTTTGGGGACAATGAGCAGTTCTTC.

J is TRBJ2-5 and V is TRBV27, with 7 bases identical to TRBD1. With V trimmed by 3 bases and J by 6 bases, 4 bases remained unmatched. Germline V gene lookup returns CDR1 MNHEY and CDR2 SMNVEV (reference sequence). The CDR3 length is 13 residues. The CDR3 DNA reads as TGTGCCAGCAGTTTCGACAGGGATAAGACCCAGTACTTC. This encodes CASSFDRDKTQYF.

The chain recombines TRBV11-1 with TRBJ2-2; D is possibly TRBD2 (5 bases). CDR3 length: 17 amino acids. Trimming left V 4 bases short and J 8 bases short, with 23 bases between. CDR1 is SGHAT and CDR2 is FQDESV in the germline V gene (reference sequence). The CDR3 loop is CASSSHVGSWASGELFF. CDR3 sequence (DNA): TGTGCCAGCAGCTCTCACGTAGGGAGTTGGGCGTCGGGGGAGCTGTTTTTT.

The CDR3 region has the DNA TGCGCCAGCAGATTCCGGGACAGGGAAATCTACGAGCAGTACTTC. Translated, it gives CASRFRDREIYEQYF. The chain employs TRBV4-1 and TRBJ2-7; 9 nucleotides line up with TRBD1. The CDR3 spans 15 residues. V shed 6 bases, J shed 3 bases, and the junction held 9 bases outside the gene matches. The germline V gene has CDR1 MGHRA and CDR2 YSYEKL.

J is TRBJ1-5 and V is TRBV28; D call uncertain. Germline V gene data show CDR1 as MDHEN and CDR2 as SYDVKM. The CDR3 sequence is 14 residues long. Deletions cut 10 bases from V and 0 bases from J, with 13 bases between. This CDR3 reads CATSGIYSNQPQHF. CDR3 sequence (DNA): TGTGCCACAAGTGGGATTTATAGCAATCAGCCCCAGCATTTT.

The V gene is TRBV7-9, the J gene TRBJ2-1; a weak D match, TRBD1 (6 bases). Germline CDR1 reads SEHNR; CDR2 reads FQNEAQ (reference sequence). The CDR3 consists of 13 residues. Trimming shortened V by 4 bases and J by 10 bases, and 14 bases separated the two germline ends. DNA for the CDR3: TGTGCCAGCAGCTCATCCCCGGGACAAGAGCAGTTCTTC. Its protein is CASSSSPGQEQFF.

The gene calls are TRBV6-5 and TRBJ2-7, with D uncertain. V was pared by 0 bases and J by 3 bases, with 9 bases between. CDR3 length: 14 amino acids. Germline V gene data show CDR1 as MNHEY and CDR2 as SVGAGI. The CDR3 DNA sequence: TGTGCCAGCAGTTACTCGAATAGGCGCTACGAGCAGTACTTC. As protein: CASSYSNRRYEQYF.

The J gene is TRBJ1-1, the V gene TRBV9; 7 positions match TRBD1. With V trimmed by 2 bases and J by 1 base, 5 bases remained unmatched. The germline CDR1 and CDR2 sequences are SGDLS and YYNGEE. This CDR3 spans 15 amino acids. CDR3 sequence reads: CASSVGTASNTEAFF. The DNA of the CDR3 is TGTGCCAGCAGCGTTGGGACAGCCTCGAACACTGAAGCTTTCTTT.

As to this clone: Other nucleotide sequences in the sample specify the same CDR3. The genes are TRBV9 and TRBJ1-1, with D hard to call. CDR1 and CDR2 (germline): SGDLS, YYNGEE. With 0 bases removed from V and 1 base from J, the gap between germline ends came to 4 bases. This CDR3 spans 13 amino acids. The CDR3 nucleotides are TGTGCCAGCAGCGTAGGCAGGAACACTGAAGCTTTCTTT. As protein: CASSVGRNTEAFF.

The CDR3 is CASSPGTSNIQYF. The CDR3 DNA reads TGTGCCAGCAGCCCCGGGACTAGCAACATTCAGTACTTC. The genes are TRBV5-6 and TRBJ2-4, with 9 positions matching TRBD2. With V trimmed by 4 bases and J by 7 bases, 3 bases remained unmatched. The CDR3 contains 13 residues. The germline V gene has CDR1 SGHDT and CDR2 YYEEEE.

V usage is TRBV13 and J usage is TRBJ2-5, with D possibly being TRBD1 or TRBD2 (5 bases each). Per the germline V gene, CDR1 is PRHDT and CDR2 is FYEKMQ (reference sequence). The V end lost 5 bases, the J end lost 5 bases, and 12 bases lay between the germline ends. This CDR3 contains 13 residues. The CDR3 region is CASSPRGAETQYF. CDR3 DNA sequence: TGTGCCAGCAGCCCGAGGGGTGCGGAGACCCAGTACTTC.

This clone appeared a single time. This chain links TRBV4-3 with TRBJ2-7; 12 positions agree with TRBD1. The CDR3 covers 15 residues. V was clipped by 3 bases and J by 4 bases; unmatched bases: 4. Germline V gene lookup returns CDR1 LGHNA and CDR2 YSLEER. The CDR3 bases are TGCGCCAGCAGCCAGGGACAGGGGGCTGTTTACGAGCAGTACTTC. It translates to CASSQGQGAVYEQYF.

V usage is TRBV2 and J usage is TRBJ2-7; 11 bases line up with TRBD2. Germline CDR1 and CDR2: SNHLY and FYNNEI. CDR3 length: 17 residues. Germline trimming cut 8 bases from V and 3 bases from J; bases unmatched to any gene: 15. DNA of the CDR3: TGTGCCAGCCTCGGATGGGTTAGCGGGAGGGCCAGCTACGAGCAGTACTTC. Translation gives CASLGWVSGRASYEQYF.

This chain uses TRBV14 with TRBJ2-1; perhaps TRBD1 as D (6 bases). CDR3 length: 15 residues. Trimming took off 5 bases at V and 0 bases at J, with 11 bases between the two ends. The germline V gene has CDR1 SGHDN and CDR2 FVKESK. The DNA of the CDR3 is TGTGCCAGCAGCTGGGGGCCTAGCTCCTACAATGAGCAGTTCTTC. Translated, it gives CASSWGPSSYNEQFF.

The chain employs TRBV5-1 and TRBJ2-5, with TRBD1 matching 8 bases. J gave up 5 bases and V 5 bases, and 11 bases lay outside the gene matches. Looked up from germline, CDR1 is SGHRS and CDR2 is YFSETQ. CDR3 length equals 15 residues. The CDR3 DNA reads as TGCGCCAGCAGGAGGTGGCAGGGGGCATCTGAGACCCAGTACTTC. It specifies CASRRWQGASETQYF.

The chain recombines TRBV7-2 with TRBJ2-7, with 9 bases that match TRBD1. V trimming: 2 bases; J trimming: 3 bases; junction bases outside the gene matches: 14. This CDR3 is built from 18 residues. Germline V lookup: CDR1 SGHTA, CDR2 FQGNSA. The CDR3 bases are TGTGCCAGCAGCTTAAGACAGGGGGTCGTAGCGGAGCACTACGAGCAGTACTTC. This codes for CASSLRQGVVAEHYEQYF.

The V and J genes are TRBV6-1 and TRBJ2-3; D gene ambiguous. Between the trimmed V and J ends, which lost 4 bases and 3 bases, there was a span of 20 bases. Germline values: CDR1 MNHNS, CDR2 SASEGT. The CDR3 is 17 residues long. The CDR3 DNA follows: TGTGCCAGCAGTGTCCTTCCGCTCGCATATCGAACAGATACGCAGTATTTT. Its protein product is CASSVLPLAYRTDTQYF.

The chain combines TRBV19 with TRBJ2-7; no clear D gene. V was trimmed by 3 bases and J by 0 bases, leaving 18 bases between them. The CDR3 has 17 amino acids. Germline CDR1 and CDR2: LNHDA and SQIVND (reference sequence). CDR3 in amino acids: CASSISARAESSYEQYF. The CDR3 coding sequence is TGTGCCAGTAGTATCTCTGCCCGGGCGGAGAGCTCCTACGAGCAGTACTTC.